This TCR beta chain was found in a study of response to subunit inactivated influenza vaccine. This CDR3 is 13 amino acids long. The V end was cut by 7 bases, the J end by 9 bases, with 16 bases between. CDR1 is MNHEY, CDR2 SVGEGT, per germline. Study observations and caveats: A suggestion made by the authors is that each seasonal influenza vaccination recruits few new T cells.

TCRdb re-analysed the RT-PCR reads in MiXCR, keeping a single row per CDR3 protein. The sample carries 560,000 or so distinct CDR3 sequences, about 7.6% recorded once. As to this clonotype: Its antigen is unidentified.

The chain carries TRBV6-2 or TRBV6-3 and TRBJ2-1; D unclear. Sequencing was performed on PBMCs from blood, taken about 24 months after vaccination. The receptor was isolated from a man aged 45 to 75 who received an inactivated influenza vaccine. Written as DNA, the CDR3 is TGTGCCAGCACGGTCATCTCAGAGAGTGAGCAGTTCTTC. Translating gives CASTVISESEQFF.